This TCR beta chain derives from a study of preoperative IRX-2 immunotherapy in early breast cancer. CDR1 and CDR2 (germline): SQVTM, ANQGSEA. V lost 5 bases and J lost 3; bases outside the gene matches: 6. The CDR3 has 14 residues. Assay used: immunoSEQ multiplex PCR; TCRdb lists only in-frame clones, some missing. Counted here are fewer than 40,000 clones, 89% occurring once; the ten biggest clones make up 1.5% to 2%. Treatment given: preoperative locoregional IRX-2 cytokine immunotherapy. Patients received preoperative, locoregional IRX-2 cytokine immunotherapy in a phase Ib study. This TCR was sampled from a human donor with breast cancer. The chain joins TRBV29-1 to TRBJ2-7; 11 nucleotides line up with TRBD1. The source was tumor tissue, collected after IRX-2 immunotherapy. CDR3 amino acids: CSVSVGQGDYEQYF. The CDR3 nucleotides are TGCAGCGTTTCGGTGGGACAGGGGGACTACGAGCAGTACTTC.